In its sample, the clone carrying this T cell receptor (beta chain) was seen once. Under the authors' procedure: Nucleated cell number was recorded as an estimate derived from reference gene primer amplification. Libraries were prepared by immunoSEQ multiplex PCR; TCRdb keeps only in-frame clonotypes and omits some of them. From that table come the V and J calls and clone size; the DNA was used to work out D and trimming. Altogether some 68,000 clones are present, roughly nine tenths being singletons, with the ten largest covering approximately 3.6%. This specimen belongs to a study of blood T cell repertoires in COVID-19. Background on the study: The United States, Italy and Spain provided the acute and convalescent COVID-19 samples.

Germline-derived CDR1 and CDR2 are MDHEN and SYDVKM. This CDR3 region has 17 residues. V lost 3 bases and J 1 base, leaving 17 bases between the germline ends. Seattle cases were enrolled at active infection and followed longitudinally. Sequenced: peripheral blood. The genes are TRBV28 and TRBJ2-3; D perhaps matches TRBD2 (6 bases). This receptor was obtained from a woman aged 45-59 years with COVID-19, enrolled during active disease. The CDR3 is CASSFIRRGRGTDTQYF. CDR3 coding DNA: TGTGCCAGCAGTTTTATTAGGCGGGGTCGGGGCACAGATACGCAGTATTTT.